These 9 T cell receptor beta chains originate from one sample sequenced in a study of T-cell memory formation after mild COVID-19. TCRdb re-called the 5' RACE reads through MiXCR, storing one row per CDR3 protein. The table lists over 400,000 distinct CDR3 sequences, less than 25% of them singletons. The source material was PBMCs or a T cell subset sorted from them (not recorded which). These receptors all stem from an adult woman who had mild COVID-19 (a few samples of this study predate the infection). Cell type and time point are not known.

The chain joins TRBV5-5 to TRBJ2-7; perhaps TRBD2 as D (7 bases). Germline V gene data show CDR1 as SGHKS and CDR2 as YYEKEE (reference sequence). The CDR3 consists of 15 residues. The ends were cut back, 4 bases at V and 3 bases at J, with 17 bases in the middle. CDR3 protein: CASSGGGTPGYEQYF. In DNA, the CDR3 is TGTGCCAGCAGCGGGGGGGGGACACCAGGCTACGAGCAGTACTTC.

In its sample, this clonotype was seen a few times. This sequence joins TRBV3-1 and TRBJ1-2; 7 positions match TRBD1. CDR3 size: 15 residues. V shed 4 bases, J shed 9 bases, and the junction held 14 bases outside the gene matches. Germline lookup yields CDR1 LGHDT and CDR2 YNNKEL (reference sequence). The CDR3: CASSLGIATGSSYTF. The CDR3, as DNA: TGTGCCAGCAGCCTGGGGATCGCGACAGGGTCGAGCTACACCTTC.

The CDR3 DNA reads as TGTGCCAGCAGCCAAGTTGGTAGCGGGCTCGAGCAGTACTTC. Translated: CASSQVGSGLEQYF. The chain recombines TRBV4-2 with TRBJ2-7; 7 nucleotides align to TRBD2. The CDR3 spans 14 residues. With 1 base clipped from V and 6 bases from J, the junction kept 6 bases outside the gene matches. Germline V CDR1 and CDR2: LGHNA, YNFKEQ.

The rearrangement links TRBV6-2 or TRBV6-3 to TRBJ2-7; 10 nucleotides align to TRBD1. Germline-derived CDR1 and CDR2 are MNHEY and SVGEGT. The trim removed 5 bases at V and 6 bases at J, leaving 7 bases unmatched. The CDR3 is 14 residues long. The CDR3 is CASSALRDRGEQYF. The CDR3 DNA sequence: TGTGCCAGCAGTGCCCTCCGGGACAGGGGCGAGCAGTACTTC.

There are a few counts of this clonotype. V gene TRBV20-1 combines with J gene TRBJ2-1, with D perhaps TRBD1 (6 bases). The CDR3 runs to 14 residues. Germline V gene lookup returns CDR1 DFQATT and CDR2 SNEGSKA (reference sequence). V was trimmed by 4 bases and J by 5 bases, leaving 15 bases between them. CDR3: CSATGTRSDNEQFF. The CDR3 DNA follows: TGCAGTGCTACCGGGACACGAAGTGACAATGAGCAGTTCTTC.

The J gene is TRBJ2-6, the V gene TRBV24-1; unclear D gene. The CDR3 is 15 residues long. CDR1 is KGHDR and CDR2 is SFDVKD in the germline V gene. Trimming removed 4 bases from V and 0 bases from J, with 6 bases in between. CDR3 bases: TGTGCCACCAGTGACCCAACCTCTGGGGCCAACGTCCTGACTTTC. Protein sequence: CATSDPTSGANVLTF.

The V and J genes are TRBV7-9 and TRBJ1-2; 8 bases agree with TRBD1. V shed 2 bases and J 4 bases; nucleotides not matched to a gene: 9. From germline, CDR1 is SEHNR and CDR2 FQNEAQ (reference sequence). This CDR3 has 16 amino acids. The CDR3 DNA reads as TGTGCCAGCAGCTTATATCTAGGACAGGGCGGCTATGGCTACACCTTC. Translation gives CASSLYLGQGGYGYTF.

This clonotype showed up just a few times. The CDR3 nucleotides read TGTGCCACCAGCAGAGACGGACGAAAATCCAATCAGCCCCAGCATTTT. This sequence encodes CATSRDGRKSNQPQHF. The V call is TRBV15, the J call TRBJ1-5; D is undetermined. Germline CDR1 is LNHNV and CDR2 is YYDKDF (reference sequence). Trimming left V 0 bases short and J 3 bases short, with 12 bases between. The CDR3 has 16 residues.

The CDR3 spells CASSEGRQGTVYGYTF. The CDR3 region has the DNA TGTGCCAGCAGTGAAGGTCGACAGGGGACCGTCTATGGCTACACCTTC. The chain uses TRBV6-1 and TRBJ1-2; TRBD1 matches at 8 bases. This CDR3 has 16 residues. The trim removed 1 base at V and 4 bases at J, leaving 8 bases unmatched. Germline V gene data show CDR1 as MNHNS and CDR2 as SASEGT.